What follows describes a single TCR beta chain. Sequencing used immunoSEQ multiplex PCR; TCRdb keeps in-frame clones, though not all of them. Here the sample spans fewer than 50,000 clones, nearly 90% being singletons. The record originates from a study of blood T cell repertoires in COVID-19. The sequenced sample consisted of peripheral blood. This clonotype originated in a man in his 60s with active or convalescent COVID-19.

The CDR3 spells CASSPYRGPETQYF. The CDR3 DNA follows: TGTGCCAGCAGCCCTTATAGGGGCCCAGAGACCCAGTACTTC. The chain combines TRBV5-4 with TRBJ2-5; a possible D gene is TRBD1 (5 bases). The CDR3 consists of 14 residues. Germline V gene data show CDR1 as SGHNT and CDR2 as YYREEE (reference sequence). Trimming left V 4 bases short and J 4 bases short, with 14 bases between.